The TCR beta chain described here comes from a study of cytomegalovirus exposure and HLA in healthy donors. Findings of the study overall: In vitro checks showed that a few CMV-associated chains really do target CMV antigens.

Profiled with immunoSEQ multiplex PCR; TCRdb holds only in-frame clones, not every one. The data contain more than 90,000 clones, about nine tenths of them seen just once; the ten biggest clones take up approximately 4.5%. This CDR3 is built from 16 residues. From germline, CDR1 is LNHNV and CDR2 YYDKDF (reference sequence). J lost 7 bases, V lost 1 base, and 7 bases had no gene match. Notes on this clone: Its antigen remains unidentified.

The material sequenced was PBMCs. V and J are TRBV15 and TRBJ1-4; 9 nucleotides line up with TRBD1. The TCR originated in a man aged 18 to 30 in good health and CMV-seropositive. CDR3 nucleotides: TGTGCCACCAGCAGAGCCAAACAGGGGGCTGTTGAAAAACTGTTTTTT. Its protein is CATSRAKQGAVEKLFF. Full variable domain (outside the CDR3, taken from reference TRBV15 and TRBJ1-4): DAMVIQNPRYQVTQFGKPVTLSCSQTLNHNVMYWYQQKSSQAPKLLFHYYDKDFNNEADTPDNFQSRRPNTSFCFLDIRSPGLGDTAMYLCATSRAKQGAVEKLFFGSGTQLSVL.